This entry is about one T cell receptor (beta chain). Some clones are missing from TCRdb's copy, which holds only in-frame ones; the method was immunoSEQ multiplex PCR. The data hold 40,000 to 45,000 clones, with roughly 89% observed a single time. The ends lost 0 bases at V and 5 bases at J; junction bases unmatched: 7. In germline, CDR1 is SGDLS, CDR2 YYNGEE. This CDR3 spans 16 amino acids. These data originate in a study of PD-L1 blockade in urothelial cancer. Sample time point: peripheral blood 6 weeks after treatment start. Here the sequenced sample was PBMCs, taken around atezolizumab (anti-PD-L1) treatment. The receptor was derived from a man in his 70s with urothelial cancer. V is TRBV9 and J is TRBJ2-3; 9 bases match TRBD1. Written as DNA, the CDR3 is TGTGCCAGCAGCGTAGGGGGGACAGGGATTATAGATACGCAGTATTTT. Translated: CASSVGGTGIIDTQYF.